This is a list of T cell receptor beta chains from one sample in a study of blood T cells in healthy people across ages. TCRdb reprocessed the 5' RACE reads with MiXCR, giving one entry per CDR3 protein. This sample has about 800,000 distinct CDR3 sequences; around a quarter occur once, and the top ten carry more than 3%. The sample also formed part of further work on T cells of mothers and their children.

Specimen: blood. The receptors here all came from a boy between 10 and 17 years old in good health. Both conserved end residues are part of each CDR3. The order of the fields is CDR3 DNA, CDR3 protein, J gene, D gene, clone size, V gene. The D gene is left open where the match is weak. Expanded clones get a size class; other rows say once, few or many, or leave the size out.

TGTGCCAGCAGTTACTCGACTAGCAACTACGAGCAGTACTTC	CASSYSTSNYEQYF	TRBJ2-7	TRBD2	few	TRBV6-5
TGTGCCAGCAGTTACGGGACACAGGGATCGAACGAGCAGTACTTC	CASSYGTQGSNEQYF	TRBJ2-7	NA	NA	TRBV6-2/TRBV6-3
TGCGCCAGCAGCCATACCGGGACAGGGGGCCCCAACCAAGAGACCCAGTACTTC	CASSHTGTGGPNQETQYF	TRBJ2-5	TRBD1	NA	TRBV4-1
TGTGCCAGCAGCCGTCTAGGAGGAACCGGGGAGCTGTTTTTT	CASSRLGGTGELFF	TRBJ2-2	NA	NA	TRBV3-1
TGCGCCAGCAGCTTTAGCGGGATAGACAATGAGCAGTTCTTC	CASSFSGIDNEQFF	TRBJ2-1	TRBD2	few	TRBV5-1
TGTGCCAGCAGCCCGGACCTCTATAGCAATCAGCCCCAGCATTTT	CASSPDLYSNQPQHF	TRBJ1-5	NA	NA	TRBV7-9
TGTGCCAGCAGCTTCGGACTAGCGGGAGGTTGGGAATACGAGCAGTACTTC	CASSFGLAGGWEYEQYF	TRBJ2-7	TRBD2	NA	TRBV7-2
TGCGCCAGCAGCCACTCCGGGACAGGAGGCTACGAGCAGTACTTC	CASSHSGTGGYEQYF	TRBJ2-7	TRBD1	NA	TRBV4-3
TGCGCCAGCAGCCAAGGTCCCCCAGGGGTGGATGGCTACACCTTC	CASSQGPPGVDGYTF	TRBJ1-2	NA	few	TRBV4-3
TGTGCCAGCAGTCCGTACGATATACTAGCGCCCCTTGGAGATACGCAGTATTTT	CASSPYDILAPLGDTQYF	TRBJ2-3	TRBD2	few	TRBV28
TGTGCCAGTAAATTGGAGACAGGGGACGACGAGCAGTACTTC	CASKLETGDDEQYF	TRBJ2-7	TRBD1	few	TRBV19
TGTGCCACCAGCAGAGGGGGTGGGGAACAGGGACCCAGCAATCAGCCCCAGCATTTT	CATSRGGGEQGPSNQPQHF	TRBJ1-5	NA	NA	TRBV15
TGCAGTGCCCCCCTAGGAAATCGGAATCCGTACGAGCAGTACTTC	CSAPLGNRNPYEQYF	TRBJ2-7	NA	NA	TRBV20-1
TGTGCCAGTATCGATCTGGGGGGAAATAATGAGCAGTTCTTC	CASIDLGGNNEQFF	TRBJ2-1	NA	NA	TRBV19
TGTGCCAGCAGCCAACGGGGTTCCGAGGGTGAGCAGTTCTTC	CASSQRGSEGEQFF	TRBJ2-1	NA	NA	TRBV3-1
TGTGCCAGCAGCGTAGAAGGTCAGGGGGCAGATACGCAGTATTTT	CASSVEGQGADTQYF	TRBJ2-3	TRBD1	few	TRBV9
TGCAGTGCACTTAGCGGGAGAGGGGACAAGCAGTACTTC	CSALSGRGDKQYF	TRBJ2-7	TRBD2	few	TRBV20-1
TGTGCCAGCAGCCCAGGGGGCGCCCGGCTCTATGGCTACACCTTC	CASSPGGARLYGYTF	TRBJ1-2	TRBD1	few	TRBV7-9
TGCGCCAGCAGCTTCACAGGGTCAGGGGACACTGAAGCTTTCTTT	CASSFTGSGDTEAFF	TRBJ1-1	NA	NA	TRBV5-1
TGTGCCAGCAGCTCTCCGGGACAGCTCTCTGGGGCCAACGTCCTGACTTTC	CASSSPGQLSGANVLTF	TRBJ2-6	TRBD1	few	TRBV28
TGCAGTGCAACCGGGACAACTTCCTACGAGCAGTACTTC	CSATGTTSYEQYF	TRBJ2-7	NA	few	TRBV20-1